Shown below are 10 T cell receptor beta chains from a single sample sequenced in a study of T cell repertoires in cytomegalovirus infection. MiXCR, applied by TCRdb to the reads, yields one record per CDR3 protein. The sample contains about 130,000 distinct CDR3 sequences, less than 9.5% of which appear only once. Sequencing used PBMCs. All receptors come from a human donor in good health (CMV status not recorded). Some clones in this sample may be carry-over from other donors' samples.

At least ten counts were recorded for this clonotype. This chain uses TRBV5-1 with TRBJ2-5, with D possibly being TRBD1 (5 bases). The CDR3 runs to 16 residues. CDR1 and CDR2 from the germline V gene are SGHRS and YFSETQ. Between the trimmed V and J ends, which lost 0 bases and 4 bases, there was a span of 16 bases. In DNA, the CDR3 is TGCGCCAGCAGCTTGGAGGGGCCATCAAAGTCAGAGACCCAGTACTTC. Amino acid sequence: CASSLEGPSKSETQYF.

This clonotype was observed at least ten times. The chain couples TRBV5-4 to TRBJ1-2, with 9 bases that match TRBD1. With V trimmed by 0 bases and J by 5 bases, 5 bases remained unmatched. The CDR3 runs 15 residues. Germline V gene lookup returns CDR1 SGHNT and CDR2 YYREEE (reference sequence). The CDR3 nucleotides read TGTGCCAGCAGCTTGGGAAATGGACAGGGGTATGGCTACACCTTC. Translated: CASSLGNGQGYGYTF.

The chain uses TRBV3-1 and TRBJ1-2; D gene uncertain. The germline CDR1 and CDR2 sequences are LGHDT and YNNKEL (reference sequence). The CDR3 has 11 residues. V lost 0 bases and J 8 bases, leaving 4 bases between the germline ends. The CDR3 sequence is CASSQEWGYTF. DNA of the CDR3: TGTGCCAGCAGCCAAGAGTGGGGCTACACCTTC.

At least ten counts were recorded for this clonotype. V and J are TRBV7-8 and TRBJ2-1, with TRBD2 identical over 8 bases. The J segment lost 0 bases and the V segment lost 3 bases, leaving 16 bases of the junction unmatched. CDR3 size: 20 residues. CDR1 is SGHVS and CDR2 is FQNEAQ in the germline V gene. CDR3 nucleotide sequence: TGTGCCAGCAGCTTCGCCCGGGGAAGCGGGGGCAGGAGCTCCTACAATGAGCAGTTCTTC. Translation: CASSFARGSGGRSSYNEQFF.

In its sample, this clonotype was seen a few times. This chain joins TRBV29-1 and TRBJ2-5; TRBD1 matches at 10 bases. The CDR3 extends over 14 amino acids. V shed 7 bases, J shed 6 bases, and the junction held 11 bases outside the gene matches. Looked up from germline, CDR1 is SQVTM and CDR2 is ANQGSEA. Here the CDR3 reads CSALPDRGAKTQYF. Here the CDR3 DNA reads TGCAGCGCCCTACCGGACAGGGGGGCGAAGACCCAGTACTTC.

The chain recombines TRBV20-1 with TRBJ1-4; D uncertain. Germline CDR1 and CDR2: DFQATT and SNEGSKA (reference sequence). The CDR3 contains 12 residues. The ends were cut back, 2 bases at V and 7 bases at J, with 8 bases in the middle. CDR3 protein: CSARPGGEKLFF. The CDR3 DNA reads as TGCAGTGCTAGACCGGGAGGTGAAAAACTGTTTTTT.

J is TRBJ2-5 and V is TRBV7-7; unclear D gene. This CDR3 is 13 amino acids long. The ends were cut back, 5 bases at V and 5 bases at J, with 12 bases in the middle. Germline lookup yields CDR1 SSHAT and CDR2 FNYEAQ (reference sequence). The CDR3 DNA reads as TGTGCCAGCAGCAGAGTGGACGGGGAGACCCAGTACTTC. Its translation is CASSRVDGETQYF.

In this sample, this clonotype turned up many times. The CDR3 DNA reads TGCGCCAGCAGCCCCCAGGTAGGGTCAATCGAGCAGTACTTC. Translation gives CASSPQVGSIEQYF. The gene calls are TRBV4-1 and TRBJ2-7; unclear D gene. V lost 4 bases and J lost 6, with 16 bases in between. Germline-derived CDR1 and CDR2 are MGHRA and YSYEKL. The length of the CDR3 is 14 residues.

The sample holds a few counts of this clonotype. The chain is built from TRBV4-1 and TRBJ2-1, with 7 bases lining up with TRBD1. V gave up 3 bases and J gave up 8 bases; unmatched junction bases: 16. Germline CDR1 is MGHRA and CDR2 is YSYEKL. CDR3 length: 17 amino acids. The CDR3 sequence: CASSHKSGTALLHEQFF. In DNA form, the CDR3 reads TGCGCCAGCAGCCATAAGTCTGGGACAGCCCTATTACATGAGCAGTTCTTC.

This clonotype was picked up many times. The chain is built from TRBV5-4 and TRBJ2-5, with D possibly matching TRBD2 (5 bases). Trimming stripped 2 bases from V and 5 bases from J, with 16 bases between. There are 15 residues in the CDR3. Germline CDR1 reads SGHNT; CDR2 reads YYREEE (reference sequence). The CDR3 region is CASSFTSMRSETQYF. In DNA form, the CDR3 reads TGTGCCAGCAGCTTCACTAGTATGCGGTCGGAGACCCAGTACTTC.